The 18 T cell receptor beta chains presented below share a single source sample, sequenced in a study of blood T cell repertoires in COVID-19. Profiling relied on immunoSEQ multiplex PCR, and the TCRdb table lists in-frame clones only, not all of them. This table holds 180,000 or so clones, approximately 83% found once. Sequencing input: PBMCs or T cells enriched from blood (not recorded which). All receptors derive from a woman aged 55-70 years who had recovered from COVID-19.

The gene calls are TRBV4-1 and TRBJ1-6; D is undetermined. The CDR3 totals 13 residues. Trimming took off 0 bases at V and 10 bases at J, with 7 bases between the two ends. CDR1 and CDR2 from the germline V gene are MGHRA and YSYEKL. CDR3 nucleotides: TGCGCCAGCAGCCAAGACTCTAGATCACCCCTCCACTTT. Its translation is CASSQDSRSPLHF.

The chain joins TRBV5-6 to TRBJ1-6; 7 nucleotides agree with TRBD1. The junction had 5 bases not matched to a gene; V was cut back by 4 bases and J by 7 bases. The CDR3 runs 14 residues. CDR1 and CDR2 from the germline V gene are SGHDT and YYEEEE. In DNA, the CDR3 is TGTGCCAGCAGCGTCCAGGGGGTAAATTCACCCCTCCACTTT. Amino acid sequence: CASSVQGVNSPLHF.

The V and J genes are TRBV11-3 and TRBJ1-1; no firm D call. This CDR3 is built from 14 residues. Between the trimmed V and J ends, which lost 3 bases and 4 bases, there was a span of 12 bases. Germline V gene data show CDR1 as SGHNT and CDR2 as YENEEA. CDR3 bases: TGTGCCAGCAGCTTCTCAGGAGGGAGCACTGAAGCTTTCTTT. It encodes CASSFSGGSTEAFF.

This clone has only a few counts. The chain couples TRBV19 to TRBJ2-7; 9 bases match TRBD1. Germline assignment: CDR1 LNHDA and CDR2 SQIVND (reference sequence). V shed 5 bases, J shed 2 bases, and the junction held 10 bases outside the gene matches. The CDR3 has 16 amino acids. CDR3 sequence: CASSRGTGSLPYEQYF. CDR3 bases: TGTGCCAGTAGTCGAGGGACAGGGTCACTCCCCTACGAGCAGTACTTC.

The chain joins TRBV11-2 to TRBJ2-7; D is possibly TRBD1 (6 bases). Germline lookup yields CDR1 SGHAT and CDR2 FQNNGV. The germline V and J ends were trimmed by 1 base and 9 bases, with 16 bases remaining between them. The CDR3 length is 14 residues. The CDR3 is CASSLVQGRGPQYF. The CDR3 DNA reads as TGTGCCAGCAGCTTAGTACAGGGACGGGGTCCGCAGTACTTC. The full variable domain, its missing parts supplied by reference TRBV11-2 and TRBJ2-7, is EAGVAQSPRYKIIEKRQSVAFWCNPISGHATLYWYQQILGQGPKLLIQFQNNGVVDDSQLPKDRFSAERLKGVDSTLKIQPAKLEDSAVYLCASSLVQGRGPQYFGPGTRLTVT.

The V call is TRBV5-1, the J call TRBJ2-1; possibly TRBD2 for D (5 bases). Germline CDR1 and CDR2: SGHRS and YFSETQ. Deletions cut 5 bases from V and 5 bases from J, with 11 bases between. The CDR3 spans 13 residues. The CDR3 DNA is TGCGCCAGCAGTGGGAGCCCGGACAATGAGCAGTTCTTC. It yields the protein CASSGSPDNEQFF.

This clone was seen a handful of times. The chain has TRBV5-1 and TRBJ2-5; 9 positions match TRBD1. V was clipped by 1 base and J by 5 bases; unmatched bases: 6. CDR1 and CDR2 from the germline V gene are SGHRS and YFSETQ. The CDR3 contains 15 residues. Here the CDR3 reads CASSLSGTGIETQYF. The CDR3 nucleotides read TGCGCCAGCAGCTTGTCCGGGACAGGGATCGAGACCCAGTACTTC.

The V and J genes are TRBV19 and TRBJ1-6; 10 nucleotides match TRBD1. V trimming: 7 bases; J trimming: 4 bases; junction bases outside the gene matches: 7. CDR3 size: 16 residues. Germline lookup yields CDR1 LNHDA and CDR2 SQIVND (reference sequence). The CDR3 here is CASKPLDRGYNSPLHF. CDR3 coding DNA: TGTGCCAGTAAGCCCCTGGACAGGGGGTATAATTCACCCCTCCACTTT.

The rearrangement links TRBV29-1 to TRBJ2-5, with D possibly matching TRBD1 (6 bases). The germline V and J ends were trimmed by 6 bases and 4 bases, with 15 bases remaining between them. The CDR3 runs 13 residues. CDR1 SQVTM and CDR2 ANQGSEA come from the germline V gene. Here the CDR3 reads CSVVILGGETQYF. DNA of the CDR3: TGCAGCGTCGTCATTCTAGGGGGAGAGACCCAGTACTTC.

The V and J genes are TRBV6-2 or TRBV6-3 and TRBJ2-5; 7 nucleotides align to TRBD1. In germline, CDR1 is MNHEY, CDR2 SVGEGT. The CDR3 covers 19 residues. Losses at the gene ends were 0 bases for V and 2 bases for J; bases not matched to a gene: 15. The CDR3 sequence: CASSYSLQGGRAAQETQYF. For the CDR3, the DNA is TGTGCCAGCAGTTACTCGCTCCAAGGGGGCCGGGCAGCACAAGAGACCCAGTACTTC.

This clone has just a few counts. Other DNA sequences from this sample encode an identical CDR3 as well. The rearrangement joins TRBV30 to TRBJ2-5; 7 nucleotides align to TRBD2. The germline gives CDR1 GTSNPN, CDR2 SVGIG (reference sequence). V was clipped by 2 bases and J by 5 bases; unmatched bases: 5. This CDR3 has 13 amino acids. CDR3 residues: CAWSRRERETQYF. DNA of the CDR3: TGTGCCTGGAGTAGGCGGGAGCGGGAGACCCAGTACTTC.

The chain combines TRBV6-1 with TRBJ1-1; D ambiguous. Per the germline V gene, CDR1 is MNHNS and CDR2 is SASEGT. The CDR3 is 14 residues long. V was trimmed by 2 bases and J by 1 base, leaving 8 bases between them. The CDR3: CASSEYQWNTEAFF. CDR3 in DNA: TGTGCCAGCAGTGAATACCAGTGGAACACTGAAGCTTTCTTT.

V is TRBV10-3 and J is TRBJ1-2, with TRBD1 matching 8 bases. The CDR3 has 14 amino acids. Germline V CDR1 and CDR2: ENHRY, SYGVKD. Trimming at V came to 5 bases and at J to 4 bases, leaving 6 bases not matched to a gene. Written as DNA, the CDR3 is TGTGCCATCAGTCTGGGACAGGCCGTCTATGGCTACACCTTC. The encoded protein is CAISLGQAVYGYTF.

V gene TRBV7-7 combines with J gene TRBJ2-3, with 9 bases aligning to TRBD2. Germline-derived CDR1 and CDR2 are SSHAT and FNYEAQ (reference sequence). V lost 0 bases to trimming and J lost 3 bases; unmatched junction nucleotides: 7. This CDR3 comprises 17 residues. In DNA form, the CDR3 reads TGTGCCAGCAGCTTAGCACCCGCGGGAGGGGGGACAGATACGCAGTATTTT. Translation gives CASSLAPAGGGTDTQYF.

This clone was picked up a small number of times. V is TRBV7-3 and J is TRBJ1-1; 10 bases are shared with TRBD1. Germline CDR1 SGHTA, CDR2 FQGTGA. The CDR3 contains 17 residues. With V trimmed by 1 base and J by 1 base, 6 bases remained unmatched. The CDR3: CASSLKGQGRWNTEAFF. Here the CDR3 DNA reads TGTGCCAGCAGCTTAAAGGGACAGGGGCGATGGAACACTGAAGCTTTCTTT.

V usage is TRBV3-1 (or the pseudogene TRBV3-2) and J usage is TRBJ1-2; a possible D gene is TRBD1 (5 bases). The CDR3 loop spans 15 amino acids. CDR1 is LGHDT, CDR2 YNNKEL, per germline (reference sequence). V gave up 1 base and J gave up 4 bases, with 13 bases separating them. CDR3 region: CASSQGGQPVYGYTF. The CDR3 DNA follows: TGTGCCAGCAGCCAAGGGGGCCAACCGGTCTATGGCTACACCTTC.

The rearrangement uses TRBV11-3 and TRBJ2-1; 9 bases match TRBD2. CDR1 is SGHNT and CDR2 is YENEEA in the germline V gene. The CDR3 spans 15 residues. Unmatched junction bases numbered 8, after V lost 3 bases and J lost 8 bases. The CDR3 loop reads CASSFGGGAGDEQFF. The CDR3 DNA reads as TGTGCCAGCAGCTTTGGCGGGGGGGCCGGGGATGAGCAGTTCTTC.

This clone was seen only a few times. The rearrangement joins TRBV5-1 to TRBJ1-1, with TRBD1 as a possible D gene (6 bases). This CDR3 is built from 13 residues. CDR1 and CDR2 (germline): SGHRS, YFSETQ. V lost 4 bases and J 4 bases, leaving 11 bases between the germline ends. This chain's CDR3 is CASSQQGSTEAFF. Written as DNA, the CDR3 is TGCGCCAGCAGCCAACAGGGTAGCACTGAAGCTTTCTTT.